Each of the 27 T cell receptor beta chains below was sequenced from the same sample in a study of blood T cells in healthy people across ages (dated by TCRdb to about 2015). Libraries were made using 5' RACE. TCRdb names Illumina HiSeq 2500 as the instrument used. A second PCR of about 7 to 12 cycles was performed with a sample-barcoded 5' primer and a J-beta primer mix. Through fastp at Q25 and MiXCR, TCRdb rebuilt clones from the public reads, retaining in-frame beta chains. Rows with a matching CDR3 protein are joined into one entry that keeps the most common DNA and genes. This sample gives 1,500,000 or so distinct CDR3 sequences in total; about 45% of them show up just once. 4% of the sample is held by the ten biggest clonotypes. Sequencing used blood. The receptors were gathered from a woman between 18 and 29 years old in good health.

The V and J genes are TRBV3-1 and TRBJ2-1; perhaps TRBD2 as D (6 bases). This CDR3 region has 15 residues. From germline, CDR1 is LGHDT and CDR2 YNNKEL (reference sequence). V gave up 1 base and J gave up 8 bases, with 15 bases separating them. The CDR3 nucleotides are TGTGCCAGCAGCCAAGGTCCTAGCGTTCGGGATGAGCAGTTCTTC. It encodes CASSQGPSVRDEQFF.

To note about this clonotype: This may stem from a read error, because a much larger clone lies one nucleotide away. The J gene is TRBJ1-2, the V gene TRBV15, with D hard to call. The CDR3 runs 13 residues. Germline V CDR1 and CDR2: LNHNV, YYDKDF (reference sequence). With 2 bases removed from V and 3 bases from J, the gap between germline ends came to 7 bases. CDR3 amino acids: CATSRNYDYGYTF. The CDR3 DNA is TGTGCCACCAGCAGAAACTATGACTATGGCTACACCTTC. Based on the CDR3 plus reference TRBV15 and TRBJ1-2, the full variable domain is DAMVIQNPRYQVTQFGKPVTLSCSQTLNHNVMYWYQQKSSQAPKLLFHYYDKDFNNEADTPDNFQSRRPNTSFCFLDIRSPGLGDTAMYLCATSRNYDYGYTFGSGTRLTVV.

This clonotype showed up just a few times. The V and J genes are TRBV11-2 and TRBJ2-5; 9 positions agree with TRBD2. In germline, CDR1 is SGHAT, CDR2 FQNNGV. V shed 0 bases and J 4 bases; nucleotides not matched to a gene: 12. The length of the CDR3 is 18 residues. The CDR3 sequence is CASSLDPPSGRFVETQYF. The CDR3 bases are TGTGCCAGCAGCTTAGATCCCCCCAGCGGGAGGTTTGTAGAGACCCAGTACTTC.

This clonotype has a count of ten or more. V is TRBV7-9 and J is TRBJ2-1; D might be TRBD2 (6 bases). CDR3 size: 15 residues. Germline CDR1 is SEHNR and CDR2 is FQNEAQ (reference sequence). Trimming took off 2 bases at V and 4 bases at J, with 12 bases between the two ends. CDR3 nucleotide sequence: TGTGCCAGCAGCTTATTGAGCGGGCCTTACAATGAGCAGTTCTTC. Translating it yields CASSLLSGPYNEQFF.

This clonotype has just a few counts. Here the CDR3 DNA reads TGTGCCAGCAGCGTACAGGCCTCCTATGGCTACACCTTC. Amino acids: CASSVQASYGYTF. The chain is built from TRBV9 and TRBJ1-2; unclear D gene. Germline CDR1 SGDLS, CDR2 YYNGEE. V dropped 1 base and J dropped 4 bases, with 8 bases sitting between them. The CDR3 contains 13 residues.

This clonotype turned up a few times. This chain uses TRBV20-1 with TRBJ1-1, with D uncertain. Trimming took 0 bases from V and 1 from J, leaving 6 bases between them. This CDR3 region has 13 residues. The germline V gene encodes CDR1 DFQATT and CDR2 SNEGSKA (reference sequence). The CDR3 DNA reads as TGCAGTGCTAGAGAGCTGGGGAACACTGAAGCTTTCTTT. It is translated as CSARELGNTEAFF.

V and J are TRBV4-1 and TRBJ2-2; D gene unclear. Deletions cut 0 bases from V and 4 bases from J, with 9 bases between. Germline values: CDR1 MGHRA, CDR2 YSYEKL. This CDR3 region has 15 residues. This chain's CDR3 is CASSQDQWTTGELFF. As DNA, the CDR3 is TGCGCCAGCAGCCAAGATCAGTGGACCACCGGGGAGCTGTTTTTT.

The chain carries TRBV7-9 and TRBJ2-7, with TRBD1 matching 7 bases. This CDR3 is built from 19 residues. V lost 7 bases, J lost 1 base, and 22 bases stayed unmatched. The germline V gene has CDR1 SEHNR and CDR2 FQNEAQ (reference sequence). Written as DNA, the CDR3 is TGTGCCAGCACCAATAGCCTCAGACAGGGTTACAAACTATCCTACGAGCAGTACTTC. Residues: CASTNSLRQGYKLSYEQYF. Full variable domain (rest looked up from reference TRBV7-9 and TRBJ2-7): DTGVSQNPRHKITKRGQNVTFRCDPISEHNRLYWYRQTLGQGPEFLTYFQNEAQLEKSRLLSDRFSAERPKGSFSTLEIQRTEQGDSAMYLCASTNSLRQGYKLSYEQYFGPGTRLTVT.

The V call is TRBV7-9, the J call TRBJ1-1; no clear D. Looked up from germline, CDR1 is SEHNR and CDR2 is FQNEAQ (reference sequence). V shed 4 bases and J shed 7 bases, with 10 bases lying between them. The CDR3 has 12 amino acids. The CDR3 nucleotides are TGTGCCAGCAGCTGGGCATGGGATGAAGCTTTCTTT. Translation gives CASSWAWDEAFF.

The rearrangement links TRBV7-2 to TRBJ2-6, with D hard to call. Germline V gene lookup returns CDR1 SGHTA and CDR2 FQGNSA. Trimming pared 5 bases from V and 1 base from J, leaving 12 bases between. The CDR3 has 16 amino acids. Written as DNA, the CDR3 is TGTGCCAGCAGCGCCCAAGTAGGGTCTGGGGCCAACGTCCTGACTTTC. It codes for CASSAQVGSGANVLTF.

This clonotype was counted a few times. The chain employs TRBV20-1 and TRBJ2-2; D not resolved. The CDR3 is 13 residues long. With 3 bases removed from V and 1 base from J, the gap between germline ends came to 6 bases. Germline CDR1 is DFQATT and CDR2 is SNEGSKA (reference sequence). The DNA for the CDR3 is TGCAGTGCTAGTTACGGGAACACCGGGGAGCTGTTTTTT. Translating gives CSASYGNTGELFF.

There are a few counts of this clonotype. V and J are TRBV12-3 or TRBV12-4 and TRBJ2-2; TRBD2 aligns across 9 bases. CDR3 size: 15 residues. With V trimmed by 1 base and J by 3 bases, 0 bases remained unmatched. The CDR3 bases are TGTGCCAGCAGTTTAGTAGCGGGAGACACCGGGGAGCTGTTTTTT. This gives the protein CASSLVAGDTGELFF.

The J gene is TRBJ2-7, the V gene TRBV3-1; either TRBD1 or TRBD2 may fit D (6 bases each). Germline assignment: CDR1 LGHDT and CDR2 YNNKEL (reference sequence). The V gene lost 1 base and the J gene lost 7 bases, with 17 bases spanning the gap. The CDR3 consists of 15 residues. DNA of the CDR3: TGTGCCAGCAGCCAAGTATGGGGGGCGGACAATGAGCAGTACTTC. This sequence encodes CASSQVWGADNEQYF.

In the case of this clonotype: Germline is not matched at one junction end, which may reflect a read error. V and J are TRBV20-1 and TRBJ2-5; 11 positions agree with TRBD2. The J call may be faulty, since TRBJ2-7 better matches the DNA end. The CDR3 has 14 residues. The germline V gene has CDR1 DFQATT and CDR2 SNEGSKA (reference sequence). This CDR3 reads CSVRDTSGRYEQYF. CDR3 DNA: TGCAGTGTTAGAGATACTAGCGGGAGATACGAGCAGTACTTC.

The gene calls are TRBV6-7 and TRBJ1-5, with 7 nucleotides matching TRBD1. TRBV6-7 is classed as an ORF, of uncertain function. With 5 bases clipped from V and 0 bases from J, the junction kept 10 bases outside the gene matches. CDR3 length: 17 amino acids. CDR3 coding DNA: TGTGCCAGCAGTCCCGGTGACAGGGATTATAGCAATCAGCCCCAGCATTTT. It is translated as CASSPGDRDYSNQPQHF.

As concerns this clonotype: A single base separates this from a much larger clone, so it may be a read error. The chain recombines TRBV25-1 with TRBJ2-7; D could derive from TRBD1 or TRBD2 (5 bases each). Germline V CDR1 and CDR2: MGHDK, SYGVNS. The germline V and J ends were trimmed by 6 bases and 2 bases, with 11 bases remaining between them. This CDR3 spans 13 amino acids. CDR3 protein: CASRGDPPYEQYF. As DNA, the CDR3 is TGTGCCAGCAGGGGGGACCCCCCCTACGAGCAGTACTTC.

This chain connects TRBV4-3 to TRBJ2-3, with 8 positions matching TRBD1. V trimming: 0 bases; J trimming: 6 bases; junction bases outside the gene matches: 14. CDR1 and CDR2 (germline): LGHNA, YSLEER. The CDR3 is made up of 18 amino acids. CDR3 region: CASSQDGSGGITPDTQYF. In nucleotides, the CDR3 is TGCGCCAGCAGCCAAGATGGGTCAGGGGGCATTACCCCGGATACGCAGTATTTT.

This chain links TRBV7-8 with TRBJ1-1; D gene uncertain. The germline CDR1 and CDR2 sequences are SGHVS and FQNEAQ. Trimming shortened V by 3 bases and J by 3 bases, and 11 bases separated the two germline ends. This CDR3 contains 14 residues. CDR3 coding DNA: TGTGCCAGCAGCTTTCTTGCTCCGGACACTGAAGCTTTCTTT. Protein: CASSFLAPDTEAFF.

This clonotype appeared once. Here the CDR3 reads CASSDRGLAGAKNIQYF. CDR3 in DNA: TGTGCCAGCAGCGACAGAGGACTAGCGGGAGCCAAAAACATTCAGTACTTC. The chain uses TRBV11-2 and TRBJ2-4, with 11 positions matching TRBD2. CDR3 length: 17 amino acids. The V segment lost 5 bases and the J segment 0 bases; nucleotides outside the gene matches: 6. Germline values: CDR1 SGHAT, CDR2 FQNNGV.

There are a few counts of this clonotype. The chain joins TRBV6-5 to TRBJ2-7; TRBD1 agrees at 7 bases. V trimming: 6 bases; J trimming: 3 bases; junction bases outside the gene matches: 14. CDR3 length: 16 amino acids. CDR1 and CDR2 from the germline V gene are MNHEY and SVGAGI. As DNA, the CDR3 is TGTGCCAGCAGAGACAGGGTCGGTTTAAAAGTCTACGAGCAGTACTTC. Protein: CASRDRVGLKVYEQYF.

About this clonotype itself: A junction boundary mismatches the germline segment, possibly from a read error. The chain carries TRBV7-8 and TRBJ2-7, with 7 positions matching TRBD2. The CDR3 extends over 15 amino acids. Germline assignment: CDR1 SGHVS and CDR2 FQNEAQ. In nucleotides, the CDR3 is TGTGCCAGCTCCTCTGACGGGAGGCAATCCTACGAGCGGTACTTC. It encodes CASSSDGRQSYERYF.

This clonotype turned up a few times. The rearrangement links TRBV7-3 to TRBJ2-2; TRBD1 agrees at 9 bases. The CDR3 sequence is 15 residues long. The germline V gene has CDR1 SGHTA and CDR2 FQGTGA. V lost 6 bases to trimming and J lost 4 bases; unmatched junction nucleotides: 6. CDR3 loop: CASSPGTGFTGELFF. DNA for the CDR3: TGTGCCAGCAGTCCCGGGACAGGGTTCACCGGGGAGCTGTTTTTT.

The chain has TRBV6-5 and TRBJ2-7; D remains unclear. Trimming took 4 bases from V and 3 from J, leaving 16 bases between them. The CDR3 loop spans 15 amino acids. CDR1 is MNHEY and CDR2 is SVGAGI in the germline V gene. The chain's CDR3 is CASSSGARHSYEQYF. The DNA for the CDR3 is TGTGCCAGCAGTTCAGGAGCTAGACATAGCTACGAGCAGTACTTC.

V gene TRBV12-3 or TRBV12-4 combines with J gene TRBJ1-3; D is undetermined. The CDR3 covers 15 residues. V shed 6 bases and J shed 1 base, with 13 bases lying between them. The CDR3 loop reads CASSTVLGSGNTIYF. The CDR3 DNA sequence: TGTGCCAGCAGCACGGTACTGGGGTCTGGAAACACCATATATTTT.

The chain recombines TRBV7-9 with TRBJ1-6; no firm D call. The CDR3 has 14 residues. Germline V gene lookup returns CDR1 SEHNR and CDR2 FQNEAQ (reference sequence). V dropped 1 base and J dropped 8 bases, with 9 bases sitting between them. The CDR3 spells CASSLVQLYSPLHF. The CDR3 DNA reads TGTGCCAGCAGCTTAGTTCAGCTTTATTCACCCCTCCACTTT.

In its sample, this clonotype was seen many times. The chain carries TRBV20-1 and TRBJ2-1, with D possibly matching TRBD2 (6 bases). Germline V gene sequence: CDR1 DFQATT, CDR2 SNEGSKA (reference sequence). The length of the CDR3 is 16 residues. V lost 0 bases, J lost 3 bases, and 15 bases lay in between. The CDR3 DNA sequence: TGCAGTGCTAGAGACCCCCTGCGGGGAGTCTACAATGAGCAGTTCTTC. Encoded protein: CSARDPLRGVYNEQFF.

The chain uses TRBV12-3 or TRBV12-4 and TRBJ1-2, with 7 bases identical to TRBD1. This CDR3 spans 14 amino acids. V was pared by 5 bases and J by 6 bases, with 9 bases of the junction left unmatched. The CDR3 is CASSPRQGLDGYTF. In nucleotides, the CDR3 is TGTGCCAGCAGTCCAAGACAGGGTCTGGATGGCTACACCTTC.